The 16 T cell receptor beta chains given below trace back to one sample, sequenced in a study of T cells in Graves' hyperthyroidism and ophthalmopathy. Amplified regions were TCR beta CDR3 sequences from RNA transcripts. First-round RT-PCR with HTBI primers amplified the TCR CDR3 region. TCRdb ran MiXCR on the multiplex PCR reads and lists one entry per CDR3 protein. Of under 400,000 distinct CDR3 sequences in the sample, just under 25% are singletons; the top ten hold about 70%. Sequencing was done on a sample of blood. These receptors were collected from a man aged 50-59 years with Graves' hyperthyroidism.

This clonotype turned up a few times. V is TRBV7-3 and J is TRBJ2-7, with TRBD2 identical over 11 bases. CDR1 is SGHTA, CDR2 FQGTGA, per germline. V dropped 0 bases and J dropped 0; count of bases not matched to a gene: 4. The CDR3 is made up of 17 amino acids. DNA for the CDR3: TGTGCCAGCAGCTTAACGTTTACTAGCGGGAGCTCCTACGAGCAGTACTTC. It is translated as CASSLTFTSGSSYEQYF.

This chain connects TRBV29-1 to TRBJ2-3, with D uncertain. Germline V gene data show CDR1 as SQVTM and CDR2 as ANQGSEA. Trimming left V 1 base short and J 4 bases short, with 15 bases between. The CDR3 consists of 15 residues. The CDR3 here is CSVEATGYRADTQYF. The CDR3 nucleotides read TGCAGCGTTGAAGCCACCGGATACCGAGCAGATACGCAGTATTTT.

The chain is built from TRBV10-1 and TRBJ2-5, with TRBD2 matching 12 bases. Germline V gene sequence: CDR1 WNHNN, CDR2 SYGVQD (reference sequence). With V trimmed by 2 bases and J by 3 bases, 4 bases remained unmatched. This CDR3 region has 16 residues. The CDR3 protein is CASSETLAGGEETQYF. In DNA form, the CDR3 reads TGCGCCAGCAGTGAGACCCTAGCGGGAGGGGAAGAGACCCAGTACTTC.

This clonotype was observed a few times. V is TRBV12-3 or TRBV12-4 and J is TRBJ2-1; D is possibly TRBD1 or TRBD2 (5 bases each). The CDR3 covers 14 residues. V was trimmed by 7 bases and J by 0 bases, leaving 10 bases between them. The CDR3 sequence is CASTSGSSYNEQFF. The CDR3 bases are TGTGCCAGCACCTCAGGGAGCTCCTACAATGAGCAGTTCTTC.

The chain employs TRBV30 and TRBJ2-5; 7 bases map to TRBD1. Unmatched junction bases numbered 5, after V lost 4 bases and J lost 3 bases. Germline CDR1 reads GTSNPN; CDR2 reads SVGIG (reference sequence). The CDR3 is 13 amino acids. The CDR3 nucleotides are TGTGCCTGGACCCGACAGGGTAAAGAGACCCAGTACTTC. It encodes CAWTRQGKETQYF.

V and J are TRBV4-1 and TRBJ2-5; 8 nucleotides match TRBD2. Germline CDR1 and CDR2: MGHRA and YSYEKL. The CDR3 sequence is 14 residues long. V lost 1 base, J lost 4 bases, and 2 bases stayed unmatched. CDR3 sequence (DNA): TGCGCCAGCAGCCAAGGGACTAGCACAGAGACCCAGTACTTC. It translates to CASSQGTSTETQYF.

This clonotype came up once. A much bigger clone sits one base away, suggesting this may be a read error. The chain uses TRBV7-3 and TRBJ2-3; 12 bases align to TRBD2. CDR1 and CDR2 from the germline V gene are SGHTA and FQGTGA. This CDR3 has 16 amino acids. The CDR3 sequence: CASSLTSGRSGDAQYF. The CDR3 DNA reads as TGTGCCAGCAGCCTTACTAGCGGGAGGAGCGGAGATGCGCAGTATTTT.

The CDR3 DNA is TGTGCCAGCAGTTTGTCAAGACAGTTCTCACCCCTCCACTTT. Translated: CASSLSRQFSPLHF. This rearrangement joins TRBV28 to TRBJ1-6; tentatively, D is TRBD1 (5 bases). Trimming shortened V by 3 bases and J by 10 bases, and 13 bases separated the two germline ends. Germline-derived CDR1 and CDR2 are MDHEN and SYDVKM. This CDR3 region has 14 residues.

This clonotype has at least ten counts. CDR3: CAISQKPKETQYF. The CDR3 region has the DNA TGTGCCATCAGTCAGAAACCTAAAGAGACCCAGTACTTC. V is TRBV10-3 and J is TRBJ2-5; D remains ambiguous. The germline CDR1 and CDR2 sequences are ENHRY and SYGVKD. The CDR3 contains 13 residues. The germline V and J ends were trimmed by 5 bases and 3 bases, with 10 bases remaining between them.

The chain links TRBV20-1 to TRBJ2-7; 10 nucleotides line up with TRBD2. The V segment lost 4 bases and the J segment 2 bases; nucleotides outside the gene matches: 2. The CDR3 sequence is 13 residues long. Germline CDR1 reads DFQATT; CDR2 reads SNEGSKA (reference sequence). The CDR3 loop reads CSATTSGTYEQYF. In nucleotides, the CDR3 is TGCAGTGCTACTACTAGCGGGACCTACGAGCAGTACTTC.

The V gene is TRBV20-1, the J gene TRBJ2-3, with 8 bases identical to TRBD2. The CDR3 has 13 residues. Germline V lookup: CDR1 DFQATT, CDR2 SNEGSKA (reference sequence). V trimming: 3 bases; J trimming: 5 bases; junction bases outside the gene matches: 4. This CDR3 is CSASGLAVDTQYF. CDR3 in DNA: TGCAGTGCTAGCGGACTAGCTGTAGATACGCAGTATTTT.

This clonotype was found many times. The rearrangement uses TRBV7-2 and TRBJ1-1; D possibly corresponds to TRBD1 (5 bases). Germline V gene data show CDR1 as SGHTA and CDR2 as FQGNSA. V lost 1 base, J lost 8 bases, and 11 bases lay in between. The CDR3 loop spans 13 amino acids. For the CDR3, the DNA is TGTGCCAGCAGCTTAGTTTTGCGGGGGGAAGCTTTCTTT. Encoded protein: CASSLVLRGEAFF.

V is TRBV7-9 and J is TRBJ2-1, with D hard to call. Between the trimmed V and J ends, which lost 5 bases and 6 bases, there was a span of 14 bases. Germline V lookup: CDR1 SEHNR, CDR2 FQNEAQ (reference sequence). The CDR3 totals 14 residues. CDR3 nucleotide sequence: TGTGCCAGCAGCGAAACCGGAGCAGGCAATGAGCAGTTCTTC. This encodes CASSETGAGNEQFF.

As for this clonotype: The junction differs from germline at one of its ends, possibly a read error. The chain recombines TRBV28 with TRBJ2-7; 7 bases match TRBD2. This CDR3 spans 15 amino acids. CDR1 MDHEN and CDR2 SYDVKM come from the germline V gene. CDR3 region: CASRFVDAGANEQYF. The CDR3 nucleotides read TGTGCCAGCCGTTTTGTGGATGCGGGAGCTAACGAGCAGTACTTC.

The rearrangement links TRBV9 to TRBJ2-2, with D unclear. The CDR3 extends over 16 amino acids. Trimming removed 0 bases from V and 3 bases from J, with 12 bases in between. Germline V gene lookup returns CDR1 SGDLS and CDR2 YYNGEE. CDR3 in DNA: TGTGCCAGCAGCGTAGTTACTGGCGGAGACACCGGGGAGCTGTTTTTT. Its protein is CASSVVTGGDTGELFF.

This clonotype was observed at least ten times. V is TRBV3-1 and J is TRBJ2-7; 9 bases fit TRBD1. The CDR3 consists of 17 residues. Unmatched junction bases numbered 9, after V lost 1 base and J lost 2 bases. The germline V gene has CDR1 LGHDT and CDR2 YNNKEL (reference sequence). The CDR3 sequence: CASSQAIPGTGPYEQYF. CDR3 nucleotide sequence: TGTGCCAGCAGCCAAGCGATTCCTGGGACAGGGCCCTACGAGCAGTACTTC.